This paragraph covers one T cell receptor beta chain sequence. Trimming shortened V by 2 bases and J by 5 bases, and 12 bases separated the two germline ends. CDR1 and CDR2 from the germline V gene are MNHEY and SVGAGI. CDR3 size: 14 residues. Per the authors' pipeline: Reference gene primer amplification in the assay estimated nucleated cell counts. The assay was immunoSEQ multiplex PCR, and TCRdb's table has in-frame clones only and misses some. V and J calls and clone size are those listed in that table; D and trimming were worked out from the DNA. This sample has some 70,000 clones; around 90% occur once, and the top ten carry around 13%. The data belong to a study of blood T cell repertoires in COVID-19. Overall study context: COVID-19 samples from acute and convalescent phases originated in the United States, Italy and Spain. PBMCs, B-cell-depleted T cells, or T cells were the source of the cDNA or gDNA that made up the material.

V and J are TRBV6-5 and TRBJ1-1; the D is unclear. The TCR was taken from a human donor with active COVID-19. The donor label of this sample is uncertain. Sequencing was done on a sample of peripheral blood. The chain's CDR3 is CASSYRGRGTEAFF. CDR3 bases: TGTGCCAGCAGTTACCGAGGGAGAGGGACTGAAGCTTTCTTT.